This TCR beta chain was found in a study of cytomegalovirus exposure and HLA in healthy donors (dated by TCRdb to about 2017). In terms of the full investigation: The approximately 710 repertoires of the first cohort and the approximately 130 validation repertoires were produced on the same platform, according to a later analysis. The aim of the study was to test whether cataloging public T cell receptors could identify signatures of past pathogen exposure. Besides the first cohort of 666 subjects, a separate validation cohort made up of 90 to 150 different subjects was used. The study combined high-throughput TCR immunosequencing, statistical association of individual TCRs with disease status, and machine learning to predict cytomegalovirus infection status. General findings and caveats noted by the study authors: In the study, approximately 150 TCR beta chains were listed as associated with cytomegalovirus. The authors suggested that the approach could potentially be extended to other disease states and immunological phenotypes. A few of the identified cytomegalovirus-associated TCR beta chains were confirmed in vitro to be specific for cytomegalovirus antigens. A later analysis found that TCRs clustered in the first cohort also tended to co-occur in the approximately 120 validation repertoires, with approximately 95% of cluster scores above 0. Cytomegalovirus status was reported to be diagnosed by the classifier with high specificity and sensitivity in both the original and validation cohorts. A later analysis lacked HLA typing for the validation cohort, so it scored co-occurrence in that cohort across all 120 or so repertoires. Across donors, most TCR sequences were observed very rarely, whereas some public TCRs were present in many individuals.

The donors belonged to the validation cohort of about 110 subjects, which was separate from the roughly 680-subject first cohort. This clone has only one observation. It has no known antigen specificity. Per-base quality was not reported, and no clone a single base away is much larger than it. Unmatched junction bases come to 9, with V trimmed by 4 bases and J by 0 bases. CDR1 SGHNT and CDR2 YYREEE were looked up in the germline V gene (reference sequence). The CDR3 numbers 18 residues from cysteine through phenylalanine. Only the CDR3 DNA stays, 54 bases, in frame from base 1. Library preparation employed the immunoSEQ multiplex PCR assay. The paper's processing steps were these. A statistical classification framework was built for diagnosing cytomegalovirus status from the catalog of TCR beta chain sequences. The immuneACCESS repertoire file appears here via TCRdb, limited to in-frame rearrangements. These files lack a portion of the clones; in checked studies, under half of the deficit traces to unresolved V genes, and the cause of the others is not known. That table is the source of V, J and clone size, and D and trimming were worked out from the DNA. In all, the sample holds 150,000 to 170,000 clones, and about 86% of those were seen once. The ten most abundant clones make up around 2.1% of the sample.

The chain is assembled from TRBV5-4 and TRBJ2-6, with 8 middle bases fitting TRBD1. This clonotype was obtained from a human donor in good health. Sequences were obtained from PBMCs. The CDR3 sequence is CASSLPTGASSGANVLTF. The nucleotides read TGTGCCAGCAGCCTACCGACAGGGGCCAGCTCTGGGGCCAACGTCCTGACTTTC.